The entry below gives a single TCR beta chain sequence along with its context. This sample was taken from a study of blood T cell repertoires in COVID-19. Whole-study context: The United States, Italy and Spain supplied acute and convalescent COVID-19 samples. The analysed material was cDNA or gDNA that came from T cells, B-cell-depleted T cells, or PBMCs.

The CDR3 is 14 amino acids. Losses at the gene ends were 6 bases for V and 4 bases for J; bases not matched to a gene: 6. Germline assignment: CDR1 LNHDA and CDR2 SQIVND (reference sequence). Libraries were prepared by immunoSEQ multiplex PCR; TCRdb keeps only in-frame clonotypes and omits some of them. Seen here are around 250,000 clones, about nine tenths observed once, and the top ten hold over 2%. The chain carries TRBV19 and TRBJ2-7, with 10 bases matching TRBD1. Sequencing input: peripheral blood. The TCR was taken from a man aged 25-45 years who had recovered from COVID-19. CDR3 in amino acids: CASSLQGQGYEQYF. The CDR3 DNA reads as TGTGCCAGTAGCCTCCAGGGACAGGGGTACGAGCAGTACTTC.